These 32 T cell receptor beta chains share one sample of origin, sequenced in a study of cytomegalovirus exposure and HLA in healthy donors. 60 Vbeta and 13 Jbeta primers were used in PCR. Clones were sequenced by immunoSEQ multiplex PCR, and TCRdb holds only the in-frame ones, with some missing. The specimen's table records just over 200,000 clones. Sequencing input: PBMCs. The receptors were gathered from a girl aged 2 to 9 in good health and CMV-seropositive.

The CDR3 loop reads CASSLAPGGTGTEAFF. CDR3 DNA: TGTGCCAGCAGCTTAGCGCCCGGGGGGACGGGCACTGAAGCTTTCTTT. The rearrangement uses TRBV7-2 and TRBJ1-1, with a possible D match to TRBD1 (5 bases). Germline CDR1 SGHTA, CDR2 FQGNSA. The CDR3 has 16 residues. Trimming stripped 0 bases from V and 4 bases from J, with 15 bases between.

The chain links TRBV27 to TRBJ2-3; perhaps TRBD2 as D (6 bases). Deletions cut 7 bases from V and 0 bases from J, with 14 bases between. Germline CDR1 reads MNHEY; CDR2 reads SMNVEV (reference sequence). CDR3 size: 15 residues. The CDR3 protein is CASTVTRGSTDTQYF. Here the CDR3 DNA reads TGTGCCAGCACAGTCACGCGGGGTAGCACAGATACGCAGTATTTT.

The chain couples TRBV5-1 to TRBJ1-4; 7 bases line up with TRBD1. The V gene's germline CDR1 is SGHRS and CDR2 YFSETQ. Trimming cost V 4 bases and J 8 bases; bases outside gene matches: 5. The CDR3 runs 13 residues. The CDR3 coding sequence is TGCGCCAGCAGCATAGGGACAGCGGAAAAACTGTTTTTT. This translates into CASSIGTAEKLFF.

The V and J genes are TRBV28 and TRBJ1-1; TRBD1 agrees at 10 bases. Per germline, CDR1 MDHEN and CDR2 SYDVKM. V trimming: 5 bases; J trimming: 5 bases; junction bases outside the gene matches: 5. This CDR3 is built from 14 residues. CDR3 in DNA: TGTGCCAGCAGTGAGTCGGACAGGGGGACTGAAGCTTTCTTT. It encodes CASSESDRGTEAFF.

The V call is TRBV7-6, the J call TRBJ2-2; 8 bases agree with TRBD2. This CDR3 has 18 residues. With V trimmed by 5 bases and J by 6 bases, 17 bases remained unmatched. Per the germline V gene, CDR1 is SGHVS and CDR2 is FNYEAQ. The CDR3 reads CASSQAVGLVIVAGELFF. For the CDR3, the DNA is TGTGCCAGCAGCCAAGCTGTGGGACTAGTTATCGTGGCCGGGGAGCTGTTTTTT.

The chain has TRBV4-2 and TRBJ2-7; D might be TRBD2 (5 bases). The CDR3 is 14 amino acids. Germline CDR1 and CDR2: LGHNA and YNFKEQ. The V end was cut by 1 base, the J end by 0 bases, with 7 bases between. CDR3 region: CASSQGSGSYEQYF. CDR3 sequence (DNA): TGTGCCAGCAGCCAAGGGAGCGGCTCCTACGAGCAGTACTTC.

The CDR3 spells CASRPGKANTEAFF. The CDR3 DNA sequence: TGTGCCAGCAGACCAGGGAAGGCGAACACTGAAGCTTTCTTT. The chain uses TRBV11-2 and TRBJ1-1; possibly TRBD1 for D (5 bases). Germline CDR1 and CDR2: SGHAT and FQNNGV. CDR3 length: 14 amino acids. V gave up 6 bases and J gave up 1 base, with 12 bases separating them.

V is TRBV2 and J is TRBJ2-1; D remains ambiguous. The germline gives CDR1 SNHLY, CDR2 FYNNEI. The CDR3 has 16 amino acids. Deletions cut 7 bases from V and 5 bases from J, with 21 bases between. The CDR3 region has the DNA TGTGCCAGCACCACCTCCGCTAGTTTAAATAACAATGAGCAGTTCTTC. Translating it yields CASTTSASLNNNEQFF.

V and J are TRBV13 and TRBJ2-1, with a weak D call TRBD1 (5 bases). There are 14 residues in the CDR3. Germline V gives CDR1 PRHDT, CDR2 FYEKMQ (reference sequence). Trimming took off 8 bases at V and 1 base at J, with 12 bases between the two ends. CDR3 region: CASLPGRSYNEQFF. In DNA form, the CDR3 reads TGTGCCAGCCTACCAGGGCGGTCCTACAATGAGCAGTTCTTC.

CDR3 sequence (DNA): TGCGCCAGCAGTGAGCCGGGTGGCGTGCAGTACTTC. Its protein product is CASSEPGGVQYF. J is TRBJ2-7 and V is TRBV10-1; D not certain. Germline CDR1 WNHNN, CDR2 SYGVQD (reference sequence). The V gene lost 2 bases and the J gene lost 9 bases, with 11 bases spanning the gap. This CDR3 has 12 amino acids.

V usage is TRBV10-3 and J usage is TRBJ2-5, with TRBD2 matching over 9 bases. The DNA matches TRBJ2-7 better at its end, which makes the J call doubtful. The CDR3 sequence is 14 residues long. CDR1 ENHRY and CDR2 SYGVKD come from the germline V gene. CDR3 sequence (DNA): TGTGCCATCAGGCCCACGACTAGCGGATACGAGCAGTACTTC. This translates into CAIRPTTSGYEQYF.

The CDR3 spells CASSQMATSGRFSTNEQFF. DNA for the CDR3: TGTGCCAGCAGCCAAATGGCAACTAGCGGGAGATTTTCGACCAATGAGCAGTTCTTC. The chain combines TRBV5-8 with TRBJ2-1; 11 positions agree with TRBD2. With 4 bases clipped from V and 6 bases from J, the junction kept 18 bases outside the gene matches. The germline gives CDR1 SGHTS, CDR2 YDEGEE. The CDR3 covers 19 residues.

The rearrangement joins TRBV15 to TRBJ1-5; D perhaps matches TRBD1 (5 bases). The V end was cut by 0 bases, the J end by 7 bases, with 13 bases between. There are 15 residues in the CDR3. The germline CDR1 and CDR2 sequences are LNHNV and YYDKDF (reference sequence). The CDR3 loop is CATSRDGGVDQPQHF. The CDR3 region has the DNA TGTGCCACCAGCAGAGATGGGGGGGTTGACCAGCCCCAGCATTTT.

CDR3 region: CASSPSRVTGELFF. CDR3 nucleotides: TGTGCCAGCAGCCCAAGCAGGGTTACCGGGGAGCTGTTTTTT. This chain connects TRBV9 to TRBJ2-2, with D tentatively TRBD1 (5 bases). Germline V gene sequence: CDR1 SGDLS, CDR2 YYNGEE. CDR3 length equals 14 residues. Trimming took 4 bases from V and 5 from J, leaving 12 bases between them.

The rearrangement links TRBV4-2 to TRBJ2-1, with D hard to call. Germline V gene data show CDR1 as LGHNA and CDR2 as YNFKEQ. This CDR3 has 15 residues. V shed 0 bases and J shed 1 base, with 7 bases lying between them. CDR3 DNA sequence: TGTGCCAGCAGCCAAGATCTACGATCCTACAATGAGCAGTTCTTC. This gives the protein CASSQDLRSYNEQFF.

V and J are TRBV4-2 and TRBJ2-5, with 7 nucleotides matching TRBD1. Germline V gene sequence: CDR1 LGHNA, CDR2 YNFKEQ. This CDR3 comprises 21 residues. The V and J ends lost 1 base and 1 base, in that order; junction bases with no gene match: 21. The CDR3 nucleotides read TGTGCCAGCAGCCAAGGGAACCAGGGGGTTTCTTCGGTTTGGACCCAAGAGACCCAGTACTTC. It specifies CASSQGNQGVSSVWTQETQYF.

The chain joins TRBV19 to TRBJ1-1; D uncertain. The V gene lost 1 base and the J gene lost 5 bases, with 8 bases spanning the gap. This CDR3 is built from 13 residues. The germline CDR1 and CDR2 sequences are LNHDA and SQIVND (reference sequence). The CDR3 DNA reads TGTGCCAGTAGTATAGGAGCGGGGACTGAAGCTTTCTTT. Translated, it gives CASSIGAGTEAFF. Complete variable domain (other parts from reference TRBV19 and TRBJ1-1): DGGITQSPKYLFRKEGQNVTLSCEQNLNHDAMYWYRQDPGQGLRLIYYSQIVNDFQKGDIAEGYSVSREKKESFPLTVTSAQKNPTAFYLCASSIGAGTEAFFGQGTRLTVV.

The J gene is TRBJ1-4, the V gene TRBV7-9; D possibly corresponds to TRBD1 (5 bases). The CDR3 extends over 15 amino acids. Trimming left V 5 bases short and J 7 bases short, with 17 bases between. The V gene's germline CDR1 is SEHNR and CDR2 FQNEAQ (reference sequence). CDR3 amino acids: CASSRTAGLSEKLFF. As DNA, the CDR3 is TGTGCCAGCAGCAGGACGGCAGGGTTAAGTGAAAAACTGTTTTTT.

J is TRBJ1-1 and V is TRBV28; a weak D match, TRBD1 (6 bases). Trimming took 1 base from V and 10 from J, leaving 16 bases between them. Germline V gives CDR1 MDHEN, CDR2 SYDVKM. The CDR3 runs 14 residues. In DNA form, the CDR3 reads TGTGCCAGCAGTTTATCCTTCGGGCCGACAGGAGCTTTCTTT. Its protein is CASSLSFGPTGAFF.

The CDR3 region is CASSTGGTDTQYF. CDR3 nucleotides: TGTGCCAGTAGTACAGGGGGCACAGATACGCAGTATTTT. The gene calls are TRBV19 and TRBJ2-3; D is possibly TRBD1 (6 bases). V shed 4 bases and J shed 1 base, with 6 bases lying between them. Germline V gene sequence: CDR1 LNHDA, CDR2 SQIVND (reference sequence). CDR3 length: 13 amino acids.

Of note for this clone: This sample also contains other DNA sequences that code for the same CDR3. CDR3 amino acids: CASSDGTANEKLFF. The CDR3, as DNA: TGTGCCAGCAGTGACGGTACAGCTAATGAAAAACTGTTTTTT. This chain links TRBV2 with TRBJ1-4; D gene unclear. Trimming took off 3 bases at V and 3 bases at J, with 8 bases between the two ends. The germline V gene has CDR1 SNHLY and CDR2 FYNNEI. There are 14 residues in the CDR3.

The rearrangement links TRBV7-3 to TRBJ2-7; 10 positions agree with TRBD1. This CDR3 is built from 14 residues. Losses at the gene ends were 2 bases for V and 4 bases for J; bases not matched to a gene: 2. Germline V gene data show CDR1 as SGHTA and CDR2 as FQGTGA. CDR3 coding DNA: TGTGCCAGCAGCTTAGGGACAGGGGTGTACGAGCAGTACTTC. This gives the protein CASSLGTGVYEQYF.

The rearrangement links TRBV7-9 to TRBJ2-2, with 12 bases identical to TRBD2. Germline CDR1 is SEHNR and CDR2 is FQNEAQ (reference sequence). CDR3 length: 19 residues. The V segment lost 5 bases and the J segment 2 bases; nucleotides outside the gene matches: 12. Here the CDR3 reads CASSPRTSGTIINTGELFF. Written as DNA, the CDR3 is TGTGCCAGCAGCCCCCGGACTAGCGGGACCATTATAAACACCGGGGAGCTGTTTTTT.

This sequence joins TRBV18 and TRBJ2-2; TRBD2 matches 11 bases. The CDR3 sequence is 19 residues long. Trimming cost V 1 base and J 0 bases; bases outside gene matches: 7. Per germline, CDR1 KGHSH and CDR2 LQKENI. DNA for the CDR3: TGTGCCAGCTCACCACGTCCACTAGCGGGAGCCGCGAACACCGGGGAGCTGTTTTTT. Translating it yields CASSPRPLAGAANTGELFF.

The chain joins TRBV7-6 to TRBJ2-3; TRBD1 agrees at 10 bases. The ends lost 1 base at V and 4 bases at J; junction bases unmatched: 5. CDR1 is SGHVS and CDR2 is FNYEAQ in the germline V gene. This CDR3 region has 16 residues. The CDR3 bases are TGTGCCAGCAGCTTAGGGGGACAGGGGACACCAGATACGCAGTATTTT. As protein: CASSLGGQGTPDTQYF. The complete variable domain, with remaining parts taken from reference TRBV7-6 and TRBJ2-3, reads GAGVSQSPRYKVTKRGQDVALRCDPISGHVSLYWYRQALGQGPEFLTYFNYEAQQDKSGLPNDRFSAERPEGSISTLTIQRTEQRDSAMYRCASSLGGQGTPDTQYFGPGTRLTVL.

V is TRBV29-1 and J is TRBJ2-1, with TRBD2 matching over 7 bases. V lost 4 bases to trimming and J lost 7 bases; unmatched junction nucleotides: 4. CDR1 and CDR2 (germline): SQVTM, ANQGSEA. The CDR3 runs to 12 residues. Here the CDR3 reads CSVVRSGNEQFF. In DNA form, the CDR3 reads TGCAGCGTTGTACGTAGCGGGAATGAGCAGTTCTTC.

CDR3 sequence (DNA): TGTGCCAGCAGCTTACGGACCTTGCGGGCCTCCACCTACGAGCAGTACTTC. This gives the protein CASSLRTLRASTYEQYF. This chain joins TRBV7-2 and TRBJ2-7, with a weak D call TRBD2 (5 bases). This CDR3 is 17 amino acids long. Deletions cut 2 bases from V and 2 bases from J, with 19 bases between. The germline gives CDR1 SGHTA, CDR2 FQGNSA.

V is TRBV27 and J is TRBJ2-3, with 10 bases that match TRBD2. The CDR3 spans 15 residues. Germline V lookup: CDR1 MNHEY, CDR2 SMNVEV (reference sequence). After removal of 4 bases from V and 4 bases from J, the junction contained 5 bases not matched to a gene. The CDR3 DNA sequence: TGTGCCAGCAGTTCCCCTAGCGGGAGTTCAGATACGCAGTATTTT. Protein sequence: CASSSPSGSSDTQYF.

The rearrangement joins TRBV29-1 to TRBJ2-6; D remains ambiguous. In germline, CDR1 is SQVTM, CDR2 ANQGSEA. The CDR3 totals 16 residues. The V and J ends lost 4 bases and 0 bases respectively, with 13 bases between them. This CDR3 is CSVGGFEDSGANVLTF. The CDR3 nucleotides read TGCAGCGTTGGTGGTTTCGAGGACTCTGGGGCCAACGTCCTGACTTTC.

In nucleotides, the CDR3 is TGTGCCAGCAGTTTACAGGGCACTGAAGCTTTCTTT. Translated, it gives CASSLQGTEAFF. The rearrangement uses TRBV6-6 and TRBJ1-1, with D possibly TRBD1 on 6 matching bases. V lost 4 bases and J 4 bases, leaving 7 bases between the germline ends. The CDR3 contains 12 residues. From germline, CDR1 is MNHNY and CDR2 SVGAGI (reference sequence).

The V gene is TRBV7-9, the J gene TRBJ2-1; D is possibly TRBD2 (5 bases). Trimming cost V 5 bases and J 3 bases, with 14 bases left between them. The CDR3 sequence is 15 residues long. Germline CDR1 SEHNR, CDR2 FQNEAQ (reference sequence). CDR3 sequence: CASSPTREYYNEQFF. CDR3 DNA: TGTGCCAGCAGCCCGACACGGGAATACTACAATGAGCAGTTCTTC.

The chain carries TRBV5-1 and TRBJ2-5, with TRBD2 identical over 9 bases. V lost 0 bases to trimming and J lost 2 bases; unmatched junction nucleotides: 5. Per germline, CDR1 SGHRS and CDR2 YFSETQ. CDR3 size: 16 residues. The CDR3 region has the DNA TGCGCCAGCAGCTTGGCGGGACTAGCCGAACAAGAGACCCAGTACTTC. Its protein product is CASSLAGLAEQETQYF.